This record looks at one T cell receptor (beta chain) sequence and its context. V lost 6 bases, J lost 5 bases, and 8 bases lay in between. In germline, CDR1 is MNHEY, CDR2 SVGAGI. The CDR3 sequence is 11 residues long. This specimen comes from a study of blood T cell repertoires in COVID-19. The overall study: PBMCs, B-cell-depleted T cells, or T cells provided the cDNA or gDNA that made up the material.

The assay was immunoSEQ multiplex PCR, and TCRdb's table has in-frame clones only and misses some. The table includes roughly 190,000 clones, about 86% detected once. V gene TRBV6-5 combines with J gene TRBJ2-7; D ambiguous. This clonotype was obtained from a man aged 25-45 years with active or convalescent COVID-19. Sequencing was performed on peripheral blood. CDR3 bases: TGTGCCAGCAGGGCACACGACGAGCAGTACGTC. This sequence encodes CASRAHDEQYV.